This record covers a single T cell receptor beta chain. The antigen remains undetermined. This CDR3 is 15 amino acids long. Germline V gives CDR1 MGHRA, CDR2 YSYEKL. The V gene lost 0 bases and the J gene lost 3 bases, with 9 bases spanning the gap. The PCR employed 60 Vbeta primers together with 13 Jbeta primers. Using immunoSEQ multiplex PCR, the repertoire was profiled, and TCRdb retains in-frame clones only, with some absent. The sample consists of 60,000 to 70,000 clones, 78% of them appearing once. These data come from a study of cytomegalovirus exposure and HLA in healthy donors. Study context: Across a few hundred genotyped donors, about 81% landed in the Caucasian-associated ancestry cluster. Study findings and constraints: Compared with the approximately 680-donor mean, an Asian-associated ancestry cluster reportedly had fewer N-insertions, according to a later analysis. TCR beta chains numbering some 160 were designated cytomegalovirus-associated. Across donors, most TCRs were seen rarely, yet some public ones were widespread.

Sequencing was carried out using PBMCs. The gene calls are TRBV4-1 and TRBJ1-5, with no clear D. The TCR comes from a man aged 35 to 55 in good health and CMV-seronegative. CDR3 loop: CASSQDLQLNQPQHF. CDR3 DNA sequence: TGCGCCAGCAGCCAAGATTTACAGCTCAATCAGCCCCAGCATTTT.